The 27 T cell receptor beta chains reported below all come from one sample, sequenced in a study of graft-versus-host responses after intestinal transplantation. Using immunoSEQ multiplex PCR, the repertoire was profiled, and TCRdb retains in-frame clones only, with some absent. The table shows some 46,000 clones, with about 95% occurring only once. The sequencing used PBMCs, collected around 330 days after intestinal transplant. The receptor source for this set is a human patient who received an intestinal transplant, so some T cells may come from the graft donor.

The chain couples TRBV27 to TRBJ2-5, with 11 bases that match TRBD2. This CDR3 spans 15 amino acids. Trimming cost V 8 bases and J 2 bases; bases outside gene matches: 7. Per germline, CDR1 MNHEY and CDR2 SMNVEV (reference sequence). The CDR3 reads CASGTSGGAQETQYF. The CDR3 bases are TGTGCCAGCGGGACTAGCGGCGGGGCGCAAGAGACCCAGTACTTC.

V and J are TRBV7-6 and TRBJ1-4, with 7 nucleotides matching TRBD1. The germline V gene encodes CDR1 SGHVS and CDR2 FNYEAQ. The CDR3 spans 13 residues. Trimming cost V 5 bases and J 10 bases; bases outside gene matches: 7. This CDR3 is CASSPDRQGKLFF. CDR3 in DNA: TGTGCCAGCAGCCCCGATCGACAGGGAAAACTGTTTTTT.

The table lists this clone with a count of one. CDR3 nucleotide sequence: TGTGCCAGCAACCCGAGGCGGGGCGAGGGCAATCAGCCCCAGCATTTT. This encodes CASNPRRGEGNQPQHF. This chain joins TRBV2 and TRBJ1-5; the D gene is possibly TRBD1 (5 bases). Trimming took off 7 bases at V and 2 bases at J, with 18 bases between the two ends. CDR3 length equals 16 residues. Looked up from germline, CDR1 is SNHLY and CDR2 is FYNNEI. Using reference TRBV2 and TRBJ1-5 for the parts outside the CDR3, the full variable domain is EPEVTQTPSHQVTQMGQEVILRCVPISNHLYFYWYRQILGQKVEFLVSFYNNEISEKSEIFDDQFSVERPDGSNFTLKIRSTKLEDSAMYFCASNPRRGEGNQPQHFGDGTRLSIL.

This rearrangement joins TRBV6-6 to TRBJ2-3; weak D call: TRBD1 (6 bases). The V gene's germline CDR1 is MNHNY and CDR2 SVGAGI (reference sequence). The CDR3 totals 12 residues. Trimming removed 5 bases at V and 5 bases at J, with 8 bases between. The CDR3 nucleotides read TGTGCCAGCAGTCCAGGGGTAGATACGCAGTATTTT. It yields the protein CASSPGVDTQYF.

The CDR3 loop reads CASSRSGDFTDTQYF. The CDR3 nucleotides are TGTGCCAGCAGCAGGTCGGGGGACTTTACAGATACGCAGTATTTT. The chain employs TRBV7-9 and TRBJ2-3; TRBD2 is a possible D gene (6 bases). Germline CDR1 and CDR2: SEHNR and FQNEAQ (reference sequence). The V and J ends lost 5 bases and 3 bases respectively, with 15 bases between them. CDR3 length: 15 amino acids.

CDR3: CASKGPSPGYTF. The CDR3 region has the DNA TGTGCCAGCAAGGGGCCCTCACCCGGCTACACCTTC. The chain employs TRBV2 and TRBJ1-2; D might be TRBD1 (5 bases). V lost 7 bases and J lost 8, with 14 bases in between. The CDR3 loop spans 12 amino acids. From germline, CDR1 is SNHLY and CDR2 FYNNEI.

CDR3 sequence reads: CASSFISEKLFF. CDR3 coding DNA: TGTGCCAGCAGCTTTATTAGTGAAAAACTGTTTTTT. The rearrangement joins TRBV5-6 to TRBJ1-4, with unresolved D. Trimming cost V 2 bases and J 7 bases, with 6 bases left between them. This CDR3 contains 12 residues. Germline V gene sequence: CDR1 SGHDT, CDR2 YYEEEE.

This chain uses TRBV6-8 with TRBJ2-7; D remains unclear. Trimming stripped 11 bases from V and 2 bases from J, with 19 bases between. The CDR3 runs to 14 residues. Germline V gene data show CDR1 as MNHGY and CDR2 as SAAAGT. The CDR3 protein is CAVIFSSRPYEQYF. CDR3 nucleotide sequence: TGTGCCGTCATATTCTCATCTCGCCCCTACGAGCAGTACTTC.

The chain has TRBV4-1 and TRBJ1-1; no clear D gene. Germline V lookup: CDR1 MGHRA, CDR2 YSYEKL. The V end was cut by 2 bases, the J end by 5 bases, with 9 bases between. This CDR3 is 13 amino acids long. The CDR3 DNA follows: TGCGCCAGCAGCCAACTCCCTGTAACTGAAGCTTTCTTT. Residues: CASSQLPVTEAFF.

For the CDR3, the DNA is TGTGCCAGCAGCCCACCCACCTGGGACAGGTACGAGCAGTACTTC. Translated: CASSPPTWDRYEQYF. The genes are TRBV7-9 and TRBJ2-7; TRBD1 aligns across 8 bases. Per the germline V gene, CDR1 is SEHNR and CDR2 is FQNEAQ (reference sequence). The trim removed 5 bases at V and 4 bases at J, leaving 10 bases unmatched. This CDR3 region has 15 residues.

The genes are TRBV6-6 and TRBJ1-2; D may be TRBD1 (6 bases). Trimming shortened V by 7 bases and J by 6 bases, and 18 bases separated the two germline ends. The germline CDR1 and CDR2 sequences are MNHNY and SVGAGI (reference sequence). This CDR3 spans 14 amino acids. CDR3 nucleotides: TGTGCCAGCACCGAAAGGGGGAGGTGGAATGGCTACACCTTC. Translation: CASTERGRWNGYTF.

V usage is TRBV6-5 and J usage is TRBJ1-2; no firm D call. The CDR3 has 13 amino acids. The V gene lost 4 bases and the J gene lost 0 bases, with 6 bases spanning the gap. CDR1 and CDR2 (germline): MNHEY, SVGAGI. The CDR3 DNA follows: TGTGCCAGCAGTTTGTCAGCTAACTATGGCTACACCTTC. It is translated as CASSLSANYGYTF.

A single count supports this clone. The chain uses TRBV5-5 and TRBJ2-3; D is tentatively TRBD1 or TRBD2 (5 bases each). Germline V lookup: CDR1 SGHKS, CDR2 YYEKEE (reference sequence). The CDR3 covers 16 residues. V dropped 2 bases and J dropped 2 bases, with 15 bases sitting between them. In DNA, the CDR3 is TGTGCCAGCAGCTTCCGGGACGGGGCCCTCACAGATACGCAGTATTTT. Translated, it gives CASSFRDGALTDTQYF.

The chain uses TRBV27 and TRBJ2-2, with D perhaps TRBD1 (6 bases). Trimming removed 2 bases at V and 3 bases at J, with 10 bases between. The CDR3 runs to 15 residues. Germline CDR1 MNHEY, CDR2 SMNVEV (reference sequence). CDR3 in amino acids: CASSLARGDTGELFF. The DNA of the CDR3 is TGTGCCAGCAGTTTAGCCAGGGGTGACACCGGGGAGCTGTTTTTT.

V gene TRBV7-3 combines with J gene TRBJ2-7; D is perhaps TRBD1 or TRBD2 (5 bases each). The CDR3 covers 15 residues. Per the germline V gene, CDR1 is SGHTA and CDR2 is FQGTGA. V was cut by 1 base and J by 0 bases, with 10 bases left in between. DNA of the CDR3: TGTGCCAGCAGCTTAAGGGGCGGGTCCTCCTACGAGCAGTACTTC. It encodes CASSLRGGSSYEQYF.

V gene TRBV7-9 combines with J gene TRBJ2-5; 8 bases agree with TRBD1. Unmatched junction bases numbered 10, after V lost 0 bases and J lost 1 base. The CDR3 has 18 residues. Germline V gene lookup returns CDR1 SEHNR and CDR2 FQNEAQ (reference sequence). The CDR3 bases are TGTGCCAGCAGCTTAGCTCCATTTGGCAGGGGGCCCCAAGAGACCCAGTACTTC. This translates into CASSLAPFGRGPQETQYF.

V is TRBV29-1 and J is TRBJ2-3; 7 positions match TRBD2. With 1 base clipped from V and 0 bases from J, the junction kept 22 bases outside the gene matches. The V gene's germline CDR1 is SQVTM and CDR2 ANQGSEA. The CDR3 runs 21 residues. The CDR3 DNA sequence: TGCAGCGTTGAAGGGGAAAGGGTAGCGGGCGAACCTCGGGTGAGCACAGATACGCAGTATTTT. This sequence encodes CSVEGERVAGEPRVSTDTQYF.

The chain employs TRBV5-4 and TRBJ2-7, with a tentative D call TRBD1 (6 bases). V was trimmed by 4 bases and J by 3 bases, leaving 11 bases between them. Germline V CDR1 and CDR2: SGHNT, YYREEE (reference sequence). This CDR3 contains 13 residues. The CDR3 spells CASSGQQGYEQYF. The CDR3 DNA reads as TGTGCCAGCAGCGGTCAACAGGGCTACGAGCAGTACTTC.

As regards this clone: In the same sample, other DNA sequences code for this CDR3. V gene TRBV7-7 combines with J gene TRBJ2-2; tentatively, D is TRBD1 (6 bases). V was shortened by 0 bases and J by 1 base, with 15 bases between the two germline ends. Germline-derived CDR1 and CDR2 are SSHAT and FNYEAQ (reference sequence). This CDR3 comprises 18 residues. Here the CDR3 reads CASSLAGGQGRNTGELFF. CDR3 in DNA: TGTGCCAGCAGCTTAGCGGGCGGGCAGGGGCGGAACACCGGGGAGCTGTTTTTT.

The J gene is TRBJ2-7, the V gene TRBV11-2; D gene uncertain. The CDR3 is 13 residues long. Trimming removed 3 bases at V and 5 bases at J, with 11 bases between. Germline V gene lookup returns CDR1 SGHAT and CDR2 FQNNGV. In nucleotides, the CDR3 is TGTGCCAGCAGCTTTCAATTCTTGAACGAGCAGTACTTC. Protein product: CASSFQFLNEQYF.

This chain joins TRBV6-6 and TRBJ1-2, with 7 nucleotides matching TRBD1. The CDR3 loop spans 15 amino acids. V was clipped by 5 bases and J by 4 bases; unmatched bases: 10. From germline, CDR1 is MNHNY and CDR2 SVGAGI (reference sequence). This CDR3 is CASSPSRGWVYGYTF. The CDR3 nucleotides are TGTGCCAGCAGTCCCTCCAGGGGGTGGGTCTATGGCTACACCTTC.

The chain links TRBV9 to TRBJ2-5; maybe TRBD2 (6 bases). The V and J ends lost 4 bases and 3 bases respectively, with 19 bases between them. The CDR3 is 16 residues long. CDR1 and CDR2 (germline): SGDLS, YYNGEE. CDR3 nucleotide sequence: TGTGCCAGCAGCCCGAGAAGTAGTGGCGGGGAAGAGACCCAGTACTTC. This sequence encodes CASSPRSSGGEETQYF.

The chain carries TRBV27 and TRBJ2-1, with unresolved D. V lost 5 bases and J 4 bases, leaving 21 bases between the germline ends. The CDR3 has 17 amino acids. Germline CDR1 reads MNHEY; CDR2 reads SMNVEV (reference sequence). For the CDR3, the DNA is TGTGCCAGCAGTAAAAGACTTGCGGATTACGGTTACAATGAGCAGTTCTTC. It is translated as CASSKRLADYGYNEQFF.

The gene calls are TRBV9 and TRBJ2-2; D may be TRBD1 or TRBD2 (6 bases each). The CDR3 is 15 residues long. Germline-derived CDR1 and CDR2 are SGDLS and YYNGEE. Between the trimmed V and J ends, which lost 4 bases and 5 bases, there was a span of 15 bases. This chain's CDR3 is CASSLRGGGTGELFF. In DNA form, the CDR3 reads TGTGCCAGCAGCTTGAGAGGGGGAGGAACCGGGGAGCTGTTTTTT.

The genes are TRBV6-5 and TRBJ2-1; D is unclear. V dropped 3 bases and J dropped 4 bases, with 16 bases sitting between them. The CDR3 extends over 16 amino acids. The germline V gene has CDR1 MNHEY and CDR2 SVGAGI. CDR3 DNA: TGTGCCAGCAGTTATGAGCAGGAGTACCCTTACAATGAGCAGTTCTTC. Translation: CASSYEQEYPYNEQFF.

Only one count was recorded for this clone. The CDR3 loop reads CASRIAGAVDEQFF. The CDR3 DNA reads as TGTGCCAGCAGGATAGCGGGAGCGGTCGATGAGCAGTTCTTC. The rearrangement joins TRBV6-6 to TRBJ2-1; the match to TRBD2 covers 9 bases. The junction had 8 bases not matched to a gene; V was cut back by 6 bases and J by 8 bases. This CDR3 has 14 residues. Germline V gene data show CDR1 as MNHNY and CDR2 as SVGAGI (reference sequence).

The chain has TRBV15 and TRBJ2-7; D may be TRBD2 (7 bases). V was cut by 7 bases and J by 4 bases, with 14 bases left in between. CDR1 and CDR2 (germline): LNHNV, YYDKDF (reference sequence). The CDR3 totals 13 residues. The CDR3: CATKKGGAYEQYF. Written as DNA, the CDR3 is TGTGCCACCAAAAAGGGGGGGGCGTACGAGCAGTACTTC.